These 21 T cell receptor beta chains came from one sample sequenced in a study of T cell responses to AZD1222 COVID-19 vaccine. Clones were sequenced by immunoSEQ multiplex PCR, and TCRdb holds only the in-frame ones, with some missing. This table holds around 100,000 clones, 70% to 90% found once. Here the sequenced sample was peripheral blood, taken on day 0 of MenACWY control vaccination. These receptors were obtained from an adult in good health.

This chain joins TRBV9 and TRBJ2-3; TRBD1 agrees at 8 bases. V trimming: 0 bases; J trimming: 6 bases; junction bases outside the gene matches: 6. This CDR3 region has 15 residues. Germline V gene lookup returns CDR1 SGDLS and CDR2 YYNGEE. This CDR3 reads CASSVDTGGGDTQYF. CDR3 sequence (DNA): TGTGCCAGCAGCGTAGATACAGGGGGAGGTGATACGCAGTATTTT.

This chain uses TRBV3-1 (or the pseudogene TRBV3-2) with TRBJ2-2; D is perhaps TRBD2 (6 bases). V lost 1 base and J lost 5, with 8 bases in between. Germline V lookup: CDR1 LGHDT, CDR2 YNNKEL (reference sequence). This CDR3 region has 14 residues. The CDR3 nucleotides are TGTGCCAGCAGCCAAGGGGGGGTTACCGGGGAGCTGTTTTTT. It codes for CASSQGGVTGELFF.

The chain combines TRBV30 with TRBJ2-3, with unresolved D. This CDR3 is built from 12 residues. Germline CDR1 is GTSNPN and CDR2 is SVGIG (reference sequence). The V end lost 4 bases, the J end lost 3 bases, and 8 bases lay between the germline ends. Here the CDR3 DNA reads TGTGCCTGGACCCCCGGTACAGATACGCAGTATTTT. It codes for CAWTPGTDTQYF.

This chain connects TRBV18 to TRBJ1-1; no firm D call. Trimming stripped 5 bases from V and 3 bases from J, with 13 bases between. The germline V gene encodes CDR1 KGHSH and CDR2 LQKENI. CDR3 length equals 14 residues. CDR3 sequence: CASSAQNPDTEAFF. The CDR3 coding sequence is TGTGCCAGCTCAGCCCAGAATCCGGACACTGAAGCTTTCTTT.

The V gene is TRBV3-1 (or the pseudogene TRBV3-2), the J gene TRBJ2-1; 9 bases agree with TRBD2. Germline values: CDR1 LGHDT, CDR2 YNNKEL (reference sequence). J gave up 5 bases and V 0 bases, and 8 bases lay outside the gene matches. The CDR3 runs 17 residues. In nucleotides, the CDR3 is TGTGCCAGCAGCCAAGATGGAAAGCGGGGGGACCACAATGAGCAGTTCTTC. Its translation: CASSQDGKRGDHNEQFF.

This sequence joins TRBV5-4 and TRBJ1-2; a weak D match, TRBD1 (5 bases). V was pared by 5 bases and J by 4 bases, with 15 bases between. This CDR3 is 14 amino acids long. Germline CDR1 and CDR2: SGHNT and YYREEE (reference sequence). The CDR3 region has the DNA TGTGCCAGCAGGGGGAGGGGCAGGCCCTATGGCTACACCTTC. Translation: CASRGRGRPYGYTF. Looking up the rest from reference TRBV5-4 and TRBJ1-2 gives the full variable domain: ETGVTQSPTHLIKTRGQQVTLRCSSQSGHNTVSWYQQALGQGPQFIFQYYREEENGRGNFPPRFSGLQFPNYSSELNVNALELDDSALYLCASRGRGRPYGYTFGSGTRLTVV.

The V call is TRBV18, the J call TRBJ2-2, with D possibly matching TRBD1 (6 bases). This CDR3 spans 15 amino acids. Looked up from germline, CDR1 is KGHSH and CDR2 is LQKENI. V was shortened by 6 bases and J by 5 bases, with 16 bases between the two germline ends. CDR3 bases: TGTGCCAGCTCGTCCTGGGGGCCCGATACCGGGGAGCTGTTTTTT. Residues: CASSSWGPDTGELFF.

The chain recombines TRBV29-1 with TRBJ1-4; TRBD1 aligns across 7 bases. V dropped 4 bases and J dropped 4; count of bases not matched to a gene: 3. The CDR3 has 13 residues. CDR1 is SQVTM and CDR2 is ANQGSEA in the germline V gene. The CDR3 is CSVVRQGNEKLFF. DNA for the CDR3: TGCAGCGTTGTCAGACAGGGTAATGAAAAACTGTTTTTT.

This clone was counted once. V is TRBV6-6 and J is TRBJ2-5; TRBD2 might be the D (7 bases). This CDR3 is 16 amino acids long. Germline CDR1 MNHNY, CDR2 SVGAGI (reference sequence). V shed 5 bases and J shed 5 bases, with 21 bases lying between them. The CDR3 nucleotides read TGTGCCAGCAGTCGATCGGTCCAGGGGCGGGGGGAGACCCAGTACTTC. This gives the protein CASSRSVQGRGETQYF.

The chain employs TRBV11-2 and TRBJ2-1; weak D call: TRBD2 (5 bases). The CDR3 sequence is 19 residues long. Trimming took 4 bases from V and 3 from J, leaving 25 bases between them. Germline values: CDR1 SGHAT, CDR2 FQNNGV. This chain's CDR3 is CASSYPMGAASDVYNEQFF. The CDR3 region has the DNA TGTGCCAGCAGCTACCCGATGGGAGCTGCCTCCGACGTCTACAATGAGCAGTTCTTC.

As DNA, the CDR3 is TGTGCCACCAGTGATTTTCAGAGAGGGGTCGCGCAGTATTTT. Translation gives CATSDFQRGVAQYF. This chain joins TRBV24-1 and TRBJ2-3; D may be TRBD1 or TRBD2 (5 bases each). V was cut by 1 base and J by 10 bases, with 14 bases left in between. The CDR3 covers 14 residues. The germline V gene encodes CDR1 KGHDR and CDR2 SFDVKD.

The rearrangement links TRBV5-1 to TRBJ1-5; the match to TRBD1 covers 8 bases. This CDR3 is 16 amino acids long. V trimming: 4 bases; J trimming: 6 bases; junction bases outside the gene matches: 12. CDR1 SGHRS and CDR2 YFSETQ come from the germline V gene. The CDR3 loop is CASSPGGTGRGQPQHF. CDR3 bases: TGCGCCAGCAGCCCAGGAGGGACAGGCCGGGGTCAGCCCCAGCATTTT.

This clone was observed a handful of times. The rearrangement uses TRBV2 and TRBJ2-2, with 7 bases matching TRBD1. CDR3 size: 15 residues. Germline V gene lookup returns CDR1 SNHLY and CDR2 FYNNEI. J gave up 7 bases and V 2 bases, and 7 bases lay outside the gene matches. CDR3 loop: CASSEPTTGFGELFF. The DNA for the CDR3 is TGTGCCAGCAGTGAACCTACGACAGGGTTCGGGGAGCTGTTTTTT.

The rearrangement links TRBV12-3 or TRBV12-4 to TRBJ1-5; D possibly corresponds to TRBD1 (5 bases). The germline V and J ends were trimmed by 3 bases and 4 bases, with 7 bases remaining between them. The CDR3 runs 13 residues. The CDR3 DNA is TGTGCCAGCAGTTTCCAGGGAAATCAGCCCCAGCATTTT. Translated, it gives CASSFQGNQPQHF.

In its sample, this clone was seen once. The rearrangement uses TRBV10-3 and TRBJ2-7; no clear D gene. V lost 2 bases to trimming and J lost 9 bases, with 8 bases between them. This CDR3 comprises 11 residues. CDR1 is ENHRY and CDR2 is SYGVKD in the germline V gene. CDR3 in DNA: TGTGCCATCAGTGAGAGCCGGAGGCAGTACTTC. It yields the protein CAISESRRQYF.

The V gene is TRBV30, the J gene TRBJ2-5, with 11 nucleotides matching TRBD2. The germline V gene encodes CDR1 GTSNPN and CDR2 SVGIG (reference sequence). The V segment lost 7 bases and the J segment 5 bases; nucleotides outside the gene matches: 9. The CDR3 extends over 14 amino acids. The CDR3 is CALNTGLAVETQYF. The CDR3 DNA is TGTGCCTTAAACACGGGACTAGCGGTGGAGACCCAGTACTTC.

The chain has TRBV21-1 and TRBJ2-7; the table's D call TRBD2 went unverified against the DNA. TRBV21-1 is a pseudogene segment. The CDR3 has 15 residues. CDR3 residues: CASSRRLADAYEQYF. The DNA for the CDR3 is TGTGCCAGCAGCAGAAGACTAGCGGACGCCTACGAGCAGTACTTC.

For the CDR3, the DNA is TGTGCCAGCAGCCGCTTCCAGGGTGCGAACACTGAAGCTTTCTTT. It specifies CASSRFQGANTEAFF. The rearrangement links TRBV11-2 to TRBJ1-1, with D tentatively TRBD1 (5 bases). The CDR3 is 15 residues long. Deletions cut 5 bases from V and 1 base from J, with 14 bases between. The germline V gene encodes CDR1 SGHAT and CDR2 FQNNGV.

The rearrangement uses TRBV4-3 and TRBJ1-3; maybe TRBD1 (5 bases). V lost 0 bases, J lost 0 bases, and 12 bases lay in between. Germline V gene sequence: CDR1 LGHNA, CDR2 YSLEER. CDR3 length: 17 amino acids. In DNA, the CDR3 is TGCGCCAGCAGCCAAGAAATGGGACGACACTCTGGAAACACCATATATTTT. It specifies CASSQEMGRHSGNTIYF.

The chain is built from TRBV2 and TRBJ1-1; TRBD1 agrees at 10 bases. Germline trimming cut 5 bases from V and 0 bases from J; bases unmatched to any gene: 9. Germline values: CDR1 SNHLY, CDR2 FYNNEI. CDR3 length: 17 residues. CDR3 protein: CASSKGGTGDLNTEAFF. The CDR3 nucleotides are TGTGCCAGCAGTAAAGGGGGGACAGGGGACCTGAACACTGAAGCTTTCTTT.

The chain links TRBV28 to TRBJ2-3, with a tentative D call TRBD2 (6 bases). The CDR3 totals 15 residues. CDR1 MDHEN and CDR2 SYDVKM come from the germline V gene. Trimming shortened V by 3 bases and J by 2 bases, and 12 bases separated the two germline ends. DNA for the CDR3: TGTGCCAGCAGTTTTGGGGCGGGACCCACAGATACGCAGTATTTT. This codes for CASSFGAGPTDTQYF.